What follows are 27 T cell receptor beta chains derived from one specimen sequenced in a study of cytomegalovirus exposure and HLA in healthy donors. The PCR made use of 60 Vbeta and 13 Jbeta primers. Data came from immunoSEQ multiplex PCR; TCRdb stores just in-frame clones and leaves some out. The sample includes about 54,000 clones, approximately 78% of them seen just once. The sample consisted of PBMCs. These receptors were collected from a female donor in good health and CMV-seronegative.

This chain links TRBV7-2 with TRBJ2-1; TRBD1 matches at 10 bases. Germline V gives CDR1 SGHTA, CDR2 FQGNSA. Trimming removed 5 bases from V and 6 bases from J; junction bases left unmatched: 10. The length of the CDR3 is 16 residues. CDR3 bases: TGTGCCAGCAGCCTAGGAGGGACAGGGGCAGGCAATGAGCAGTTCTTC. Translation: CASSLGGTGAGNEQFF.

The V call is TRBV6-5, the J call TRBJ2-3, with TRBD1 matching over 8 bases. Germline loops: CDR1 MNHEY, CDR2 SVGAGI. With 4 bases clipped from V and 0 bases from J, the junction kept 6 bases outside the gene matches. CDR3 size: 16 residues. The CDR3 coding sequence is TGTGCCAGCAGTTCTAACAGGGGGGTTAGCACAGATACGCAGTATTTT. Residues: CASSSNRGVSTDTQYF.

The chain combines TRBV11-2 with TRBJ2-1; 7 bases agree with TRBD2. The CDR3 extends over 18 amino acids. From germline, CDR1 is SGHAT and CDR2 FQNNGV. V was pared by 0 bases and J by 2 bases, with 10 bases of the junction left unmatched. As DNA, the CDR3 is TGTGCCAGCAGCTTAGATCCTCCTCTAGCGGCCACCTACAATGAGCAGTTCTTC. It yields the protein CASSLDPPLAATYNEQFF.

The V call is TRBV5-1, the J call TRBJ2-7; 8 bases align to TRBD1. This CDR3 spans 15 amino acids. V shed 1 base and J 5 bases; nucleotides not matched to a gene: 8. Germline V gene data show CDR1 as SGHRS and CDR2 as YFSETQ. The CDR3 is CASSLKGTGVNEQYF. Written as DNA, the CDR3 is TGCGCCAGCAGCTTGAAAGGGACAGGTGTCAACGAGCAGTACTTC.

The chain has TRBV11-2 and TRBJ2-7; 11 nucleotides align to TRBD1. The CDR3 runs 16 residues. CDR1 and CDR2 (germline): SGHAT, FQNNGV. The V segment lost 1 base and the J segment 2 bases; nucleotides outside the gene matches: 4. Here the CDR3 reads CASSLVRGQGAYEQYF. The CDR3 DNA follows: TGTGCCAGCAGCTTAGTGCGGGGACAGGGGGCCTACGAGCAGTACTTC.

The chain carries TRBV25-1 and TRBJ1-1; 9 bases map to TRBD1. V was pared by 4 bases and J by 2 bases, with 2 bases of the junction left unmatched. Germline-derived CDR1 and CDR2 are MGHDK and SYGVNS. This CDR3 contains 14 residues. CDR3 nucleotide sequence: TGTGCCAGCAGTGGGGACAGGGATAACACTGAAGCTTTCTTT. Encoded protein: CASSGDRDNTEAFF.

This clone showed up just a few times. J is TRBJ1-2 and V is TRBV15; no firm D call. CDR3 size: 13 residues. The V gene lost 3 bases and the J gene lost 2 bases, with 7 bases spanning the gap. CDR1 LNHNV and CDR2 YYDKDF come from the germline V gene (reference sequence). Here the CDR3 reads CATSSTKNYGYTF. In DNA, the CDR3 is TGTGCCACCAGCAGTACTAAAAACTATGGCTACACCTTC. Drawing the rest from reference TRBV15 and TRBJ1-2, the complete variable domain is DAMVIQNPRYQVTQFGKPVTLSCSQTLNHNVMYWYQQKSSQAPKLLFHYYDKDFNNEADTPDNFQSRRPNTSFCFLDIRSPGLGDTAMYLCATSSTKNYGYTFGSGTRLTVV.

The chain couples TRBV6-5 to TRBJ1-6; 7 positions match TRBD1. V lost 6 bases and J lost 9; bases outside the gene matches: 8. Germline lookup yields CDR1 MNHEY and CDR2 SVGAGI. CDR3 length: 14 amino acids. The CDR3 sequence: CASRPTGVGSPLHF. CDR3 bases: TGTGCCAGCAGGCCTACAGGGGTCGGTTCACCCCTCCACTTT.

This clone has only one observation. V gene TRBV4-2 combines with J gene TRBJ2-7; 7 positions agree with TRBD1. Unmatched junction bases numbered 6, after V lost 1 base and J lost 3 bases. The CDR3 is 15 amino acids. The germline gives CDR1 LGHNA, CDR2 YNFKEQ. The CDR3 coding sequence is TGTGCCAGCAGCCAAGGTAGGACAGGCATCTACGAGCAGTACTTC. Its translation is CASSQGRTGIYEQYF.

The chain employs TRBV7-9 and TRBJ1-1; 7 bases are a match to TRBD1. J was trimmed by 0 bases and V by 6 bases; bases with no gene match: 7. The V gene's germline CDR1 is SEHNR and CDR2 FQNEAQ (reference sequence). The CDR3 length is 15 residues. The CDR3 DNA reads TGTGCCAGCAGGCGAACAGGGGAGGTGAACACTGAAGCTTTCTTT. This translates into CASRRTGEVNTEAFF.

The V and J genes are TRBV7-9 and TRBJ1-5, with unresolved D. CDR1 and CDR2 (germline): SEHNR, FQNEAQ (reference sequence). V was pared by 3 bases and J by 4 bases, with 13 bases between. The CDR3 runs to 15 residues. The CDR3 nucleotides are TGTGCCAGCAGCTTTGACGGACTGACAAATCAGCCCCAGCATTTT. As protein: CASSFDGLTNQPQHF. The entire variable domain, with the rest obtained from reference TRBV7-9 and TRBJ1-5, is as follows: DTGVSQNPRHKITKRGQNVTFRCDPISEHNRLYWYRQTLGQGPEFLTYFQNEAQLEKSRLLSDRFSAERPKGSFSTLEIQRTEQGDSAMYLCASSFDGLTNQPQHFGDGTRLSIL.

The chain combines TRBV25-1 with TRBJ2-2; 10 nucleotides agree with TRBD1. V was clipped by 3 bases and J by 7 bases; unmatched bases: 8. The CDR3 loop spans 16 amino acids. Germline-derived CDR1 and CDR2 are MGHDK and SYGVNS. CDR3 protein: CASSDPRQGAIGELFF. CDR3 in DNA: TGTGCCAGCAGTGATCCCCGACAGGGGGCTATCGGGGAGCTGTTTTTT.

In this sample, this clone turned up once. The rearrangement uses TRBV6-1 and TRBJ1-5; 7 bases match TRBD1. The trim removed 5 bases at V and 6 bases at J, leaving 4 bases unmatched. The length of the CDR3 is 13 residues. The germline V gene encodes CDR1 MNHNS and CDR2 SASEGT. CDR3 loop: CASSRQGGQPQHF. Written as DNA, the CDR3 is TGTGCCAGCAGTCGACAGGGTGGTCAGCCCCAGCATTTT.

The rearrangement links TRBV29-1 to TRBJ2-7, with 8 bases that match TRBD2. The CDR3 is 13 amino acids. V lost 6 bases to trimming and J lost 2 bases; unmatched junction nucleotides: 6. From germline, CDR1 is SQVTM and CDR2 ANQGSEA. CDR3 sequence: CSVGTRRTYEQYF. The CDR3, as DNA: TGCAGCGTCGGGACTAGGAGGACCTACGAGCAGTACTTC.

The CDR3 bases are TGTGCCAGCAGCCCTCAGGGGACCGGCTCTGGAAACACCATATATTTT. Translating gives CASSPQGTGSGNTIYF. The chain links TRBV7-2 to TRBJ1-3; D may be TRBD1 (6 bases). V was cut by 5 bases and J by 0 bases, with 14 bases left in between. Germline V gene data show CDR1 as SGHTA and CDR2 as FQGNSA. This CDR3 has 16 residues.

V gene TRBV14 combines with J gene TRBJ2-5; maybe TRBD1 (5 bases). The CDR3 is 17 residues long. Looked up from germline, CDR1 is SGHDN and CDR2 is FVKESK. Trimming took off 3 bases at V and 5 bases at J, with 22 bases between the two ends. CDR3 nucleotides: TGTGCCAGCAGCCATCGAGTGGCAGGGCTGGGTCGGGAGACCCAGTACTTC. It translates to CASSHRVAGLGRETQYF.

The rearrangement uses TRBV19 and TRBJ2-5; D not certain. V was shortened by 5 bases and J by 5 bases, with 12 bases between the two germline ends. This CDR3 region has 13 residues. Germline V gene lookup returns CDR1 LNHDA and CDR2 SQIVND (reference sequence). This chain's CDR3 is CASSDIPKETQYF. The CDR3 region has the DNA TGTGCCAGTAGTGACATTCCCAAGGAGACCCAGTACTTC.

This chain uses TRBV7-2 with TRBJ1-1; the D gene is possibly TRBD1 (6 bases). CDR1 and CDR2 (germline): SGHTA, FQGNSA. Trimming cost V 5 bases and J 4 bases, with 14 bases left between them. The CDR3 loop spans 14 amino acids. CDR3: CASSPPGGRTEAFF. CDR3 in DNA: TGTGCCAGCAGCCCGCCGGGGGGCCGCACTGAAGCTTTCTTT.

The V and J genes are TRBV6-5 and TRBJ1-5; 8 bases match TRBD1. The germline V gene has CDR1 MNHEY and CDR2 SVGAGI. The CDR3 runs 16 residues. J was trimmed by 2 bases and V by 4 bases; bases with no gene match: 7. The CDR3 sequence is CASSLSGGWGNQPQHF. The CDR3 DNA sequence: TGTGCCAGCAGTTTATCAGGGGGCTGGGGCAATCAGCCCCAGCATTTT.

Remarks on this clone: Since no conserved phenylalanine or tryptophan closes the CDR3, a read error is the likely cause. The chain uses TRBV4-1 and TRBJ2-2; 7 bases map to TRBD1. Germline V gene lookup returns CDR1 MGHRA and CDR2 YSYEKL. The CDR3 contains 16 residues. Trimming took 3 bases from V and 4 from J; bases not matched to a gene: 8. For the CDR3, the DNA is TGCGCCAGCAGCCAGGCGTCGACAGGGCGCACCGGGGAGCTGTTTGTT. The encoded protein is CASSQASTGRTGELFV.

The rearrangement links TRBV6-1 to TRBJ1-5; D is ambiguous. The CDR3 has 11 amino acids. Deletions cut 3 bases from V and 7 bases from J, with 4 bases between. Germline-derived CDR1 and CDR2 are MNHNS and SASEGT. In DNA, the CDR3 is TGTGCCAGCAGTGACCCGCAGCCCCAGCATTTT. Its protein is CASSDPQPQHF.

Comment on this clone: The identical CDR3 is also encoded by other nucleotide sequences in the sample. This chain joins TRBV6-1 and TRBJ2-6, with D possibly matching TRBD2 (7 bases). From germline, CDR1 is MNHNS and CDR2 SASEGT. The CDR3 length is 15 residues. Trimming pared 6 bases from V and 3 bases from J, leaving 12 bases between. The CDR3 reads CASRTGGSGANVLTF. The CDR3 DNA reads TGTGCCAGCAGGACGGGGGGCAGTGGGGCCAACGTCCTGACTTTC.

The table lists this clone with a count of one. The chain recombines TRBV2 with TRBJ1-3, with TRBD1 matching over 7 bases. Germline assignment: CDR1 SNHLY and CDR2 FYNNEI. The trim removed 3 bases at V and 4 bases at J, leaving 6 bases unmatched. There are 15 residues in the CDR3. CDR3 in DNA: TGTGCCAGCAGTGAGAGAGACAGGGTAGGAAACACCATATATTTT. This encodes CASSERDRVGNTIYF.

A word on this clone: At one of its ends the junction is not consistent with the germline gene, which may arise from a read error. The V call is TRBV7-7, the J call TRBJ1-5; D unresolved. Germline CDR1 is SSHAT and CDR2 is FNYEAQ (reference sequence). There are 13 residues in the CDR3. CDR3 nucleotides: TGTGCTAGCAGCCTCGGTTTGAATCAGCCCCAGCATTTT. The encoded protein is CASSLGLNQPQHF.

The chain is built from TRBV6-5 and TRBJ1-6; D gene uncertain. This CDR3 region has 14 residues. The germline gives CDR1 MNHEY, CDR2 SVGAGI. Trimming removed 6 bases at V and 5 bases at J, with 11 bases between. CDR3 amino acids: CASSPPGHNSPLHF. For the CDR3, the DNA is TGTGCCAGCAGCCCGCCCGGTCATAATTCACCCCTCCACTTT.

The genes are TRBV6-5 and TRBJ1-4; 10 nucleotides match TRBD1. Germline V gene lookup returns CDR1 MNHEY and CDR2 SVGAGI. Unmatched junction bases numbered 9, after V lost 7 bases and J lost 10 bases. The CDR3 consists of 14 residues. CDR3 residues: CASTSGQGVGKLFF. The CDR3 nucleotides read TGTGCCAGCACGTCAGGACAGGGGGTAGGAAAACTGTTTTTT.

The J gene is TRBJ1-1, the V gene TRBV5-1; D may be TRBD1 (6 bases). CDR3 size: 14 residues. Germline CDR1 SGHRS, CDR2 YFSETQ. The germline V and J ends were trimmed by 7 bases and 6 bases, with 19 bases remaining between them. The CDR3 is CASAQGHLASEAFF. DNA of the CDR3: TGCGCCAGCGCACAGGGACACCTCGCGTCTGAAGCTTTCTTT.